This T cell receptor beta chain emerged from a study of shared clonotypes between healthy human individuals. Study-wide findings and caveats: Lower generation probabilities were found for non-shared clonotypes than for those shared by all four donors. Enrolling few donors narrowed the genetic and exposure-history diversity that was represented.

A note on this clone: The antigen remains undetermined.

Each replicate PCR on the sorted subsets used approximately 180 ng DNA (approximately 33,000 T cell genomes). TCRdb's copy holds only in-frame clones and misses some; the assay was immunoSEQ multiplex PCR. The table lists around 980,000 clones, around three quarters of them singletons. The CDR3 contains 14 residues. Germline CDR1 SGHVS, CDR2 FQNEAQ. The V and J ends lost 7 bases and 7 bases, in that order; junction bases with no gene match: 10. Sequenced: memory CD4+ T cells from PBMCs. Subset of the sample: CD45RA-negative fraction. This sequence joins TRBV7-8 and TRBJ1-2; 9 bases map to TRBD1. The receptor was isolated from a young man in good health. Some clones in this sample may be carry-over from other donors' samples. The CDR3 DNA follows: TGTGCCAGCAACGGACAGGGGTTGATAGGTGGCTACACCTTC. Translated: CASNGQGLIGGYTF.